This T cell receptor beta chain was sequenced during a study of vaccination effects on CD4 cells after COVID-19 (dated by TCRdb to between 2021 and 2022). For the study in its entirety: In the ViraFEST assay, PBMC were stimulated with viral peptide pools, and TCR sequencing was then used to find antigen-specific CD4+ T cell clonotypes based on their expansion. Participants received two doses of either the BNT162b2 or the mRNA-1273 mRNA SARS-CoV-2 vaccine. Pre-vaccine samples were drawn from a couple of convalescent patients 16 days and one week before the first dose, at 142 and 148 days after COVID-19 diagnosis. A few million PBMC per well were cultured in IMDM with around 5% human AB serum, 10 IU/ml IL-2 and gentamicin, plus 10 ug/ml peptides. SARS-CoV-2 spike-specific CD4+ TCR repertoires were compared before and after mRNA vaccination in COVID-19 convalescent patients and in infection-naive vaccine recipients. A total of ten to eleven COVID-19 convalescent patients and several SARS-CoV-2-naive healthy vaccine recipients were included in the full study. Cultures from other donors in the study were sequenced using the Oncomine TCR Beta short-read assay on an Illumina iSeq 100. What the authors observed across the whole study: In convalescent patients, the post-vaccine spike-reactive repertoire consisted mainly of new vaccine-induced clones, largely distinct from infection-induced clones. The study was limited by a small number of convalescent patients and lacked early post-infection timepoints. Marked clonal contraction was observed in both infection-induced and vaccine-induced clones at late post-vaccination timepoints, consistent with waning T cell responses.

Compared with germline, V lacks 2 bases and J lacks 10 bases; bases without a gene match: 3. The CDR3 goes from the cysteine to the phenylalanine over 14 residues. The only DNA kept is the CDR3, 42 bases in frame from the first base. The germline V gene (reference sequence) gives CDR1 as SGHNT and CDR2 as YYREEE. The library was built by means of the immunoSEQ multiplex PCR assay. DNA from the cultured, isolated CD4+ T cells was subjected to TCR beta CDR3 sequencing. From the authors' description of their analysis: Non-productive TCR sequences were discarded, and reads were trimmed to the CDR3 region, with only CDR3s of 7 or more amino acids retained. The MANAFEST web app was used to pick out antigen-specific clonotypes by comparing their expansion in peptide wells with that in reference cultures. To be called positive, a clone needed expansion at FDR<0.05 compared with the reference and with all other wells, an odds ratio greater than 5, and a frequency greater than 0.1% in two replicate wells. A clonotype was defined as cross-reactive if the clonotype was significantly expanded both in SARS-CoV-2 spike wells and in at least one common cold coronavirus spike condition. Levenshtein distance calculated with the stringdist R package was used to assess CDR3 similarity, and unrooted trees were constructed with ape in R 3.6.1. Here the immuneACCESS table is served through TCRdb, limited to in-frame sequences with V and J called. Missing clones are a known gap in these copies; in checked studies unresolved V genes cover under half, and the rest lacks a known reason. V and J calls and clone size follow that table, whereas D and trimming were derived from the DNA. Present in this sample are about 51,000 clones, around 70% of which were seen just once. Roughly 8.7% of the sample is held by the ten biggest clonotypes.

This clone was observed a few times. It has no known antigen specificity. The sample holds no much larger clone one base away, and base qualities are not on file. After 10 to 11 days of culture, CD4+ T cells were isolated with the EasySep CD4+ T cell isolation kit. Convalescent patients had PCR-confirmed SARS-CoV-2 infection between March and December 2020, before Alpha, Beta and Delta variants emerged in the United States. On days 3 and 7, half of the culture medium was replaced with fresh IL-2-containing medium. Unless otherwise noted, each peptide stimulation condition was cultured in triplicate wells. Using Ficoll-Paque Plus gradient centrifugation, PBMC were separated from whole blood and then either used fresh or cryopreserved at -140C. The QIAamp micro DNA kit was used to extract genomic DNA from the cultured CD4+ T cells.

The material sequenced was CD4+ T cells from PBMCs cultured without peptide, taken before COVID-19 vaccination. The chain employs TRBV5-4 and TRBJ2-1; the junction holds 13 bases that match TRBD2. This sequence was found in a human donor who had a prior SARS-CoV-2 infection. The sequenced DNA: TGTGCCAGCAGCTTAACTAGCGGGGGGGTCGAGCAGTTCTTC. Translated, it gives CASSLTSGGVEQFF.